This TCR beta chain was recorded in a study of cytomegalovirus exposure and HLA in healthy donors. The CDR3 contains 14 residues. V shed 10 bases and J shed 6 bases, with 22 bases lying between them. Germline-derived CDR1 and CDR2 are SNHLY and FYNNEI. The PCR was carried out with 60 Vbeta primers and 13 Jbeta primers. Only in-frame clones appear in the TCRdb table, and some are missing; sequencing was by immunoSEQ multiplex PCR. In the table there are some 120,000 clones, around 77% of which are singletons. This sequence originates from a man aged 18 to 30 in good health and CMV-seropositive. This chain connects TRBV2 to TRBJ2-7, with no clear D. Sequencing was done on a sample of PBMCs. CDR3 DNA: TGTGCCACCAAAGAGTCCTTTATACCTGGCGAGCAGTACTTC. This gives the protein CATKESFIPGEQYF.